The 25 T cell receptor beta chains in this list originate from one sample, sequenced in a study of Graves' ophthalmopathy and Graves' hyperthyroidism (dated by TCRdb to the late 2010s). TCRdb names Illumina HiSeq 2000 as the instrument used. TCR beta CDR3 regions were amplified from RNA transcripts for repertoire sequencing. A first-round RT-PCR used HTBI primers with the Qiagen OneStep RT-PCR kit, followed by a second-round multiplex PCR, size selection and purification. TCRdb trimmed public reads at Q25 via fastp, called clones via MiXCR and kept in-frame beta chains. A single entry per CDR3 protein holds the most common genes and DNA from its merged rows. This sample gives 650,000 to 800,000 distinct CDR3 sequences in total; just over 40% of them show up just once. The top ten clones comprise 3% to 4% of the sample. Material for sequencing was peripheral blood. The receptor set was obtained from an adult man with Graves' ophthalmopathy.

V is TRBV19 and J is TRBJ1-2; D is ambiguous. Germline values: CDR1 LNHDA, CDR2 SQIVND (reference sequence). The CDR3 runs 13 residues. V lost 7 bases and J lost 5, with 14 bases in between. In DNA form, the CDR3 reads TGTGCCAGTACCACGGAGAGACCATATGGCTACACCTTC. It yields the protein CASTTERPYGYTF.

This clonotype was seen repeatedly, ten times or more. The chain recombines TRBV10-2 with TRBJ2-7, with TRBD1 matching 8 bases. Per germline, CDR1 WSHSY and CDR2 SAAADI. The CDR3 spans 12 residues. Trimming took 8 bases from V and 6 from J; bases not matched to a gene: 6. The CDR3, as DNA: TGCGCCAGCGGAAGCACAGGGGGCGAGCAGTACTTC. It codes for CASGSTGGEQYF.

This clonotype was counted ten times or more. The rearrangement links TRBV12-3 or TRBV12-4 to TRBJ1-2, with TRBD1 as a possible D gene (6 bases). This CDR3 has 13 amino acids. V dropped 8 bases and J dropped 4 bases, with 14 bases sitting between them. Written as DNA, the CDR3 is TGTGCCAGCCAGGGGTTGACGAGCTATGGCTACACCTTC. Its protein product is CASQGLTSYGYTF.

This clonotype was observed many times. Here the CDR3 DNA reads TGCAGTGCTAGAGATCGCAGGGGCAATTCACCCCTCCACTTT. Its translation: CSARDRRGNSPLHF. The chain uses TRBV20-1 and TRBJ1-6, with D tentatively TRBD1 (6 bases). Trimming took 0 bases from V and 7 from J, leaving 10 bases between them. CDR3 length equals 14 residues. In germline, CDR1 is DFQATT, CDR2 SNEGSKA (reference sequence).

This clonotype has ten or more counts. V usage is TRBV7-9 and J usage is TRBJ1-1; TRBD1 matches 9 bases. This CDR3 contains 14 residues. In germline, CDR1 is SEHNR, CDR2 FQNEAQ (reference sequence). V trimming: 5 bases; J trimming: 3 bases; junction bases outside the gene matches: 4. The CDR3 is CASSKDRGDTEAFF. Here the CDR3 DNA reads TGTGCCAGCAGCAAGGACAGGGGTGACACTGAAGCTTTCTTT.

The rearrangement uses TRBV4-1 and TRBJ1-2; tentatively, D is TRBD1 (5 bases). V lost 6 bases, J lost 9 bases, and 14 bases lay in between. This CDR3 is built from 12 residues. From germline, CDR1 is MGHRA and CDR2 YSYEKL. The CDR3 spells CASRPAGASYTF. The CDR3 nucleotides read TGCGCCAGCAGGCCCGCTGGGGCTAGCTACACCTTC.

This clonotype was picked up a small number of times. The chain joins TRBV12-3 or TRBV12-4 to TRBJ2-1; 11 bases fit TRBD2. J lost 10 bases, V lost 6 bases, and 2 bases had no gene match. The CDR3 totals 12 residues. The CDR3 protein is CASSPSGGEQFF. The CDR3 region has the DNA TGTGCCAGCAGCCCTAGCGGGGGGGAGCAGTTCTTC.

V and J are TRBV6-5 and TRBJ2-5; 11 nucleotides line up with TRBD2. CDR3 length equals 16 residues. The germline V gene encodes CDR1 MNHEY and CDR2 SVGAGI. V was pared by 3 bases and J by 4 bases, with 7 bases of the junction left unmatched. CDR3: CASSYNSGGVGETQYF. The CDR3 DNA reads as TGTGCCAGCAGTTATAATAGCGGGGGGGTTGGAGAGACCCAGTACTTC.

The chain employs TRBV19 and TRBJ1-5; maybe TRBD1 (6 bases). Germline V gene sequence: CDR1 LNHDA, CDR2 SQIVND (reference sequence). The CDR3 contains 13 residues. Trimming pared 4 bases from V and 6 bases from J, leaving 10 bases between. The DNA for the CDR3 is TGTGCCAGTAGTACTGACAGGTTTCAGCCCCAGCATTTT. It is translated as CASSTDRFQPQHF.

This clonotype was recorded many times. This chain connects TRBV29-1 to TRBJ1-3; D unresolved. The germline V and J ends were trimmed by 4 bases and 0 bases, with 7 bases remaining between them. There are 13 residues in the CDR3. Germline CDR1 and CDR2: SQVTM and ANQGSEA. CDR3 region: CSVVVSSGNTIYF. CDR3 DNA: TGCAGCGTTGTAGTGAGCTCTGGAAACACCATATATTTT. The complete variable domain, with remaining parts taken from reference TRBV29-1 and TRBJ1-3, reads SAVISQKPSRDICQRGTSLTIQCQVDSQVTMMFWYRQQPGQSLTLIATANQGSEATYESGFVIDKFPISRPNLTFSTLTVSNMSPEDSSIYLCSVVVSSGNTIYFGEGSWLTVV.

This chain connects TRBV4-3 to TRBJ1-3; TRBD1 matches 9 bases. The CDR3 is 16 residues long. In germline, CDR1 is LGHNA, CDR2 YSLEER. V gave up 5 bases and J gave up 4 bases; unmatched junction bases: 9. CDR3 nucleotide sequence: TGCGCCAGCAGCAATGGACAGGGGCCTCTGGGAAACACCATATATTTT. Its translation is CASSNGQGPLGNTIYF.

To note about this clonotype: Just one base apart from a much larger clone, this may be a read error. The gene calls are TRBV11-1 and TRBJ2-5; D not resolved. The V and J ends lost 8 bases and 5 bases respectively, with 21 bases between them. This CDR3 contains 15 residues. Germline V gene data show CDR1 as SGHAT and CDR2 as FQDESV (reference sequence). The CDR3 region is CASGVMGEFSETQYF. DNA of the CDR3: TGTGCCAGCGGCGTAATGGGCGAATTTAGCGAGACCCAGTACTTC.

This chain connects TRBV7-2 to TRBJ1-2; D call uncertain. Germline assignment: CDR1 SGHTA and CDR2 FQGNSA. The CDR3 totals 14 residues. V lost 4 bases to trimming and J lost 0 bases, with 9 bases between them. CDR3 protein: CASSSGHANYGYTF. The CDR3 DNA reads TGTGCCAGCAGCTCCGGGCACGCTAACTATGGCTACACCTTC. The variable domain in full, completed from reference TRBV7-2 and TRBJ1-2, reads GAGVSQSPSNKVTEKGKDVELRCDPISGHTALYWYRQSLGQGLEFLIYFQGNSAPDKSGLPSDRFSAERTGGSVSTLTIQRTQQEDSAVYLCASSSGHANYGYTFGSGTRLTVV.

Many counts were recorded for this clonotype. J is TRBJ1-4 and V is TRBV11-2; D unresolved. The CDR3 has 13 residues. CDR1 and CDR2 from the germline V gene are SGHAT and FQNNGV. Trimming shortened V by 5 bases and J by 8 bases, and 12 bases separated the two germline ends. This CDR3 is CASSPEPREKLFF. The CDR3 nucleotides read TGTGCCAGCAGCCCCGAACCCAGGGAAAAACTGTTTTTT.

The chain combines TRBV10-3 with TRBJ1-4; TRBD1 aligns across 7 bases. CDR1 is ENHRY, CDR2 SYGVKD, per germline. The CDR3 is 13 residues long. After removal of 5 bases from V and 7 bases from J, the junction contained 4 bases not matched to a gene. The CDR3 DNA follows: TGTGCCATCAGTCAACAGGGGAGTGAAAAACTGTTTTTT. It codes for CAISQQGSEKLFF.

This rearrangement joins TRBV7-9 to TRBJ2-5, with D unresolved. Trimming removed 3 bases at V and 8 bases at J, with 4 bases between. Germline CDR1 SEHNR, CDR2 FQNEAQ (reference sequence). The CDR3 has 10 amino acids. The CDR3 protein is CASSFDTQYF. As DNA, the CDR3 is TGTGCCAGCAGCTTCGATACCCAGTACTTC.

The V gene is TRBV20-1, the J gene TRBJ1-4; D unclear. From germline, CDR1 is DFQATT and CDR2 SNEGSKA (reference sequence). Trimming shortened V by 5 bases and J by 6 bases, and 10 bases separated the two germline ends. The CDR3 has 12 residues. The CDR3 is CSAPRTDEKLFF. In DNA, the CDR3 is TGCAGTGCTCCCCGGACGGATGAAAAACTGTTTTTT.

Only one count was recorded for this clonotype. The chain combines TRBV6-6 with TRBJ1-5, with 9 bases matching TRBD1. V dropped 4 bases and J dropped 0; count of bases not matched to a gene: 7. Germline values: CDR1 MNHNY, CDR2 SVGAGI (reference sequence). The CDR3 is 17 residues long. The CDR3 nucleotides read TGTGCCAGCAGTTCAGGGACAGGGACAAATAGCAATCAGCCCCAGCATTTT. This sequence encodes CASSSGTGTNSNQPQHF.

This clonotype appeared many times. The V gene is TRBV29-1, the J gene TRBJ2-7; D is unclear. The CDR3 has 15 amino acids. Trimming stripped 1 base from V and 0 bases from J, with 13 bases between. Germline loops: CDR1 SQVTM, CDR2 ANQGSEA. The CDR3 coding sequence is TGCAGCGTTGAAGGTGACGCCACCTCCTCCTACGAGCAGTACTTC. Its translation: CSVEGDATSSYEQYF.

Details on this clonotype: This may arise from a read error, as a much more abundant clone is one base away. The chain combines TRBV9 with TRBJ2-7, with D possibly TRBD2 on 6 matching bases. Trimming took 0 bases from V and 6 from J, leaving 19 bases between them. CDR1 is SGDLS and CDR2 is YYNGEE in the germline V gene. This CDR3 contains 16 residues. In nucleotides, the CDR3 is TGTGCCAGCAGCGTAGGGTACGGGGAGGTCAATAGCGAGCAGTACTTC. Its protein product is CASSVGYGEVNSEQYF.

The V and J genes are TRBV25-1 and TRBJ1-2; D is ambiguous. Germline CDR1 is MGHDK and CDR2 is SYGVNS. Between the trimmed V and J ends, which lost 4 bases and 2 bases, there was a span of 11 bases. The CDR3 sequence is 14 residues long. The CDR3 bases are TGTGCCAGCAGTGCTAGTGGCCAGAACTATGGCTACACCTTC. Translated, it gives CASSASGQNYGYTF.

This clonotype came up a few times. In nucleotides, the CDR3 is TGTGCCAGCAACCACGGCTGGCGGGAGGCTGGGGAGACCCAGTACTTC. Translating it yields CASNHGWREAGETQYF. The chain uses TRBV10-3 and TRBJ2-5, with TRBD2 matching over 8 bases. In germline, CDR1 is ENHRY, CDR2 SYGVKD. V shed 10 bases, J shed 5 bases, and the junction held 18 bases outside the gene matches. This CDR3 has 16 residues.

The rearrangement joins TRBV15 to TRBJ1-6; D is possibly TRBD1 (6 bases). The CDR3 covers 17 residues. Trimming shortened V by 3 bases and J by 5 bases, and 17 bases separated the two germline ends. Germline V CDR1 and CDR2: LNHNV, YYDKDF (reference sequence). The CDR3 nucleotides read TGTGCCACCAGCAGCTTAGGGACAAACCGAAATAATTCACCCCTCCACTTT. This codes for CATSSLGTNRNNSPLHF. Complete variable domain (other parts from reference TRBV15 and TRBJ1-6): DAMVIQNPRYQVTQFGKPVTLSCSQTLNHNVMYWYQQKSSQAPKLLFHYYDKDFNNEADTPDNFQSRRPNTSFCFLDIRSPGLGDTAMYLCATSSLGTNRNNSPLHFGNGTRLTVT.

This sequence joins TRBV5-1 and TRBJ1-1, with D perhaps TRBD1 (5 bases). The CDR3 runs 15 residues. CDR1 SGHRS and CDR2 YFSETQ come from the germline V gene. The V end lost 0 bases, the J end lost 3 bases, and 12 bases lay between the germline ends. CDR3 nucleotide sequence: TGCGCCAGCAGCTTGGTTCTGGGGGGGGACACTGAAGCTTTCTTT. Translating gives CASSLVLGGDTEAFF.

This rearrangement joins TRBV9 to TRBJ1-2; TRBD1 agrees at 11 bases. The CDR3 is 15 residues long. CDR1 and CDR2 (germline): SGDLS, YYNGEE. After removal of 4 bases from V and 4 bases from J, the junction contained 6 bases not matched to a gene. The chain's CDR3 is CASSPRTGGPYGYTF. CDR3 DNA sequence: TGTGCCAGCAGCCCAAGGACAGGGGGCCCCTATGGCTACACCTTC.